Detailed here is one TCR beta chain. Germline assignment: CDR1 SGHVS and CDR2 FNYEAQ. V was pared by 3 bases and J by 2 bases, with 5 bases between. The length of the CDR3 is 12 residues. The record originates from a study of OX40 agonist ivuxolimab in advanced cancers. At the level of the study: With a range of roughly 20 to 80, age averaged approximately 64 years, and nearly 85% were male.

The method was immunoSEQ multiplex PCR; TCRdb's version includes in-frame clones alone and lacks a portion of them. This table has several thousand clones, 75% to 80% appearing once. This receptor was obtained from an adult with an advanced solid tumor such as melanoma, head and neck, liver or kidney cancer. This specimen was CD4+ or CD8+ T cells sorted from blood, taken in a trial of the OX40 agonist ivuxolimab. The rearrangement uses TRBV7-6 and TRBJ2-7, with unresolved D. In nucleotides, the CDR3 is TGTGCCAGCAGCTTTGGACCCTACGAGCAGTACTTC. It is translated as CASSFGPYEQYF.